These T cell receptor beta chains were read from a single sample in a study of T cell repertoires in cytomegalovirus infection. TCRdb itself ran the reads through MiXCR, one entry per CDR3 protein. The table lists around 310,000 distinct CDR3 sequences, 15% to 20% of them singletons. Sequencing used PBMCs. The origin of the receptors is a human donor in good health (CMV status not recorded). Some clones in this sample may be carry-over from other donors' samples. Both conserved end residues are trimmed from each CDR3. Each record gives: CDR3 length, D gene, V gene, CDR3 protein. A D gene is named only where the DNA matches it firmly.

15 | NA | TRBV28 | ASSLSTALGDNQPQH
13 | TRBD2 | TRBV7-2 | ASSSNPSGGREQY
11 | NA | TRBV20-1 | SASSGDGQLDT
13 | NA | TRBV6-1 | ASSDGHRVSSPLH
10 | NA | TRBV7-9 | ASSLSRGPQH
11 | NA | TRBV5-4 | ASSLDRDLEAF
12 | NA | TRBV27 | ASSLGRGSTEAF
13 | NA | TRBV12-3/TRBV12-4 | ASGRGRGNTGELF
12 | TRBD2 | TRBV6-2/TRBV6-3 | ASASGGAGETQY
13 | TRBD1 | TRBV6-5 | ASSLWTGEGAEAF
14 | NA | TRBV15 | ATSRDVGGVSYGYT
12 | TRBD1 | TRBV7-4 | ASSPGQGAYEQF
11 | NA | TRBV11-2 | ASSSPSRETQY
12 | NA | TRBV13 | ASSQGRPNTEAF
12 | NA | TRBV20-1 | SARGPRLPYEQY
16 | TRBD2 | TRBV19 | ASSIFAGGQSPYYEQY
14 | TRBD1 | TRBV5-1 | ASSLGSGQGREKLF
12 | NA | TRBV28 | ASSPRGARDGYT
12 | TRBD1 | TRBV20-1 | SARGDRNTGELF
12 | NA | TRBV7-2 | ASSRGGGHETQY
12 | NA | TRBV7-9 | ASSYPGARNTIY
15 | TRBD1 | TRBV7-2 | ASSLIGTGVMGETQY
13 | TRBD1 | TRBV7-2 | ASSSRDRGGGTQY
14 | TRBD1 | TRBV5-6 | ASSSFDRVNNQPQH
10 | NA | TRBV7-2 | ASSPINTEAF
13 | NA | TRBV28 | ASSPFQGSRTEAF
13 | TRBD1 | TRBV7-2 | ASSPGGTYNSPLH
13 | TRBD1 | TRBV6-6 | ASSYSNRGSTEAF
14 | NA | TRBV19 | ASTAGVNSGANVLT
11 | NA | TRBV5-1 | ASREAVGTGYT
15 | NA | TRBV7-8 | ASSLARWTPHYNEQF
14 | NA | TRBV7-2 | ASSPTAQGRGYGYT
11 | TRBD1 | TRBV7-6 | ASSFTGGETQY
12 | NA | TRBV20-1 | SARDAVAQETQY
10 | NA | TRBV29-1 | SVAVSSYEQY
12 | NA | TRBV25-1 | ASSGSGTGTEAF
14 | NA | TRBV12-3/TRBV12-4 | ASSFSGSPPYNEQF
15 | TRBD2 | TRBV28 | ASSLRTSTFNTGELF
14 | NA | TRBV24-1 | ATSSGVNGRLDTQY
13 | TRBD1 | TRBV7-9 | ASSGGQGVQETQY
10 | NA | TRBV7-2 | ASSSPRNEQF
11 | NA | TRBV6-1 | ASSPGVLDIQY
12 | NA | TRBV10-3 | AISRDSTVGEQF
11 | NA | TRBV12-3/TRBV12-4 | ASRLASDYEQY
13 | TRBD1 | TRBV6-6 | ASRSEGALIYEQY
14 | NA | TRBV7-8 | ASSLAAGPPDQPQH
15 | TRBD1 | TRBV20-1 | SARTGDSLYSNQPQH
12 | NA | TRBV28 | ASSSHPRDYGYT
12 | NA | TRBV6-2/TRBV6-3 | ASRDDNSRNIQY
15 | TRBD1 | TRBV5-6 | ASSRVGTGGSYNEQF
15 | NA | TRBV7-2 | ASSLRVQDHSGNTIY